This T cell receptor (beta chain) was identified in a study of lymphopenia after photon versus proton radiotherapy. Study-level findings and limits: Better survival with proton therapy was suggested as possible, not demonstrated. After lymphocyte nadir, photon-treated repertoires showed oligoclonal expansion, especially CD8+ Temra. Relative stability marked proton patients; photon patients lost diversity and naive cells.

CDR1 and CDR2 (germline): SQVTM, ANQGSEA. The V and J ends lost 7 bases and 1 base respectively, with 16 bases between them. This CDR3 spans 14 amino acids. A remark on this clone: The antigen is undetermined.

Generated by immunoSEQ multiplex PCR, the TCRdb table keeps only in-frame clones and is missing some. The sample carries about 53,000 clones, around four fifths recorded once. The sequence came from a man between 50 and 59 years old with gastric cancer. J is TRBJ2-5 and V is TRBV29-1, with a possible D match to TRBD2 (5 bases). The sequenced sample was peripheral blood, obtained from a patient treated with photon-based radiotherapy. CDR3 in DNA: TGCAGCGCTCGGCCTCGCGGGCCCCAAGAGACCCAGTACTTC. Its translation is CSARPRGPQETQYF.